What follows are 14 T cell receptor beta chains derived from one specimen sequenced in a study of T cell changes during pregnancy in multiple sclerosis. The repertoire was sequenced with immunoSEQ multiplex PCR; TCRdb's copy has only in-frame clones and lacks some. The repertoire consists of fewer than 100,000 clones, with under 95% occurring once and the leading ten covering around 2.6%. Sample: peripheral blood, taken after pregnancy. The receptors shown here come from a female donor in good health, enrolled as a control in a pregnancy study.

V and J are TRBV6-5 and TRBJ1-5; TRBD1 agrees at 8 bases. J was trimmed by 6 bases and V by 0 bases; bases with no gene match: 7. CDR3 size: 16 residues. CDR1 and CDR2 (germline): MNHEY, SVGAGI. The CDR3 loop is CASSYSWQGAGQPQHF. The CDR3 DNA follows: TGTGCCAGCAGTTACTCTTGGCAGGGGGCCGGTCAGCCCCAGCATTTT.

The CDR3 sequence: CASSPPGQTNYGYTF. The CDR3 nucleotides read TGTGCCAGCAGCCCCCCGGGACAGACTAACTATGGCTACACCTTC. The chain uses TRBV7-9 and TRBJ1-2; 7 positions match TRBD1. CDR1 is SEHNR, CDR2 FQNEAQ, per germline (reference sequence). The CDR3 covers 15 residues. The J segment lost 0 bases and the V segment lost 5 bases, leaving 6 bases of the junction unmatched.

The chain links TRBV5-1 to TRBJ2-3; D possibly corresponds to TRBD1 (6 bases). The germline V and J ends were trimmed by 1 base and 5 bases, with 14 bases remaining between them. CDR3 length equals 15 residues. Looked up from germline, CDR1 is SGHRS and CDR2 is YFSETQ. CDR3 DNA sequence: TGCGCCAGCAGCTTGTTGACAGGCCAAGGAGATACGCAGTATTTT. Protein sequence: CASSLLTGQGDTQYF. Drawing the rest from reference TRBV5-1 and TRBJ2-3, the complete variable domain is KAGVTQTPRYLIKTRGQQVTLSCSPISGHRSVSWYQQTPGQGLQFLFEYFSETQRNKGNFPGRFSGRQFSNSRSEMNVSTLELGDSALYLCASSLLTGQGDTQYFGPGTRLTVL.

The rearrangement joins TRBV27 to TRBJ2-3, with D possibly being TRBD2 (5 bases). The germline V and J ends were trimmed by 6 bases and 0 bases, with 10 bases remaining between them. The germline V gene encodes CDR1 MNHEY and CDR2 SMNVEV (reference sequence). This CDR3 spans 14 amino acids. This CDR3 reads CASSPAVSTDTQYF. In DNA form, the CDR3 reads TGTGCCAGCAGCCCAGCGGTTAGCACAGATACGCAGTATTTT.

The CDR3 reads CASSKGGQGYGYTF. The DNA of the CDR3 is TGTGCCAGCAGCAAAGGGGGACAGGGTTATGGCTACACCTTC. The chain has TRBV21-1 and TRBJ1-2; TRBD1, the D gene given by the table, was not confirmed from the DNA. TRBV21-1 is classified as a pseudogene. The CDR3 loop spans 14 amino acids.

V is TRBV19 and J is TRBJ1-1; 7 nucleotides align to TRBD1. Germline CDR1 and CDR2: LNHDA and SQIVND (reference sequence). The CDR3 is 14 residues long. J was trimmed by 6 bases and V by 3 bases; bases with no gene match: 7. CDR3 nucleotides: TGTGCCAGTAGTATCGTACAGGGGAGCTCTGAAGCTTTCTTT. It is translated as CASSIVQGSSEAFF.

The chain carries TRBV18 and TRBJ2-3; 11 bases fit TRBD1. V shed 6 bases and J 4 bases; nucleotides not matched to a gene: 3. Looked up from germline, CDR1 is KGHSH and CDR2 is LQKENI. This CDR3 region has 14 residues. CDR3 loop: CASSRTGGSDTQYF. CDR3 nucleotides: TGTGCCAGCTCTAGGACAGGGGGCTCAGATACGCAGTATTTT.

This clone came up once. J is TRBJ1-1 and V is TRBV15; D is unresolved. V lost 6 bases and J lost 4, with 21 bases in between. CDR3 length: 16 residues. Germline loops: CDR1 LNHNV, CDR2 YYDKDF (reference sequence). CDR3 sequence reads: CATSPQRASTGTEAFF. Written as DNA, the CDR3 is TGTGCCACCAGTCCTCAGAGAGCCTCCACGGGCACTGAAGCTTTCTTT.

The chain links TRBV9 to TRBJ1-2; 7 bases fit TRBD1. There are 16 residues in the CDR3. CDR1 and CDR2 (germline): SGDLS, YYNGEE. The V and J ends lost 0 bases and 5 bases, in that order; junction bases with no gene match: 10. The CDR3 loop reads CASSVVVQGEEYGYTF. The CDR3 DNA reads as TGTGCCAGCAGCGTAGTGGTCCAGGGGGAAGAGTATGGCTACACCTTC.

The chain couples TRBV6-5 to TRBJ1-1; TRBD1 matches 8 bases. This CDR3 region has 12 residues. From germline, CDR1 is MNHEY and CDR2 SVGAGI. V dropped 5 bases and J dropped 8; count of bases not matched to a gene: 4. The CDR3 sequence: CASSPRDREAFF. The CDR3 DNA sequence: TGTGCCAGCAGTCCTCGGGACAGGGAAGCTTTCTTT.

A single count supports this clone. This rearrangement joins TRBV5-4 to TRBJ2-1; D possibly corresponds to TRBD1 (5 bases). Trimming left V 0 bases short and J 0 bases short, with 7 bases between. CDR1 SGHNT and CDR2 YYREEE come from the germline V gene (reference sequence). CDR3 length: 15 amino acids. In DNA, the CDR3 is TGTGCCAGCAGCTTGGGGGGCAGCTCCTACAATGAGCAGTTCTTC. Encoded protein: CASSLGGSSYNEQFF.

This clone was seen many times. The rearrangement joins TRBV28 to TRBJ2-7; D is unresolved. V shed 6 bases and J shed 5 bases, with 20 bases lying between them. Germline V lookup: CDR1 MDHEN, CDR2 SYDVKM. The CDR3 consists of 15 residues. Here the CDR3 reads CASSLRSLKSHEQYF. The CDR3 region has the DNA TGTGCCAGCAGCCTACGGTCTCTAAAATCCCACGAGCAGTACTTC.

V and J are TRBV4-3 and TRBJ2-5; 7 bases fit TRBD2. V gave up 0 bases and J gave up 5 bases; unmatched junction bases: 9. Germline V gene lookup returns CDR1 LGHNA and CDR2 YSLEER. The CDR3 is made up of 16 amino acids. The CDR3 spells CASSQETVTSSETQYF. As DNA, the CDR3 is TGCGCCAGCAGCCAAGAAACCGTGACTAGCTCGGAGACCCAGTACTTC.

The genes are TRBV7-9 and TRBJ2-6; 9 bases map to TRBD1. This CDR3 comprises 18 residues. V was pared by 5 bases and J by 0 bases, with 8 bases of the junction left unmatched. CDR1 and CDR2 (germline): SEHNR, FQNEAQ (reference sequence). DNA of the CDR3: TGTGCCAGCAGCCGAGGGACAGGGAAATACTCTGGGGCCAACGTCCTGACTTTC. It yields the protein CASSRGTGKYSGANVLTF.